This note documents a single TCR beta chain sequence. Its target is unknown. The donors (healthy individuals) were bone marrow donors. The data were taken from a study of cytomegalovirus exposure and HLA in healthy donors. Amplification used 60 Vbeta primers and 13 Jbeta primers. TCRdb's table, derived via immunoSEQ multiplex PCR, lists solely in-frame clones and lacks some. This sample carries roughly 190,000 clones, around 73% of them seen once, and the ten largest clones take approximately 2%. Study outcomes and limitations: Productive rates of about 90% or about 30% were seen for most TCR beta V segments in an earlier analysis.

V lost 3 bases and J lost 7, with 6 bases in between. The CDR3 covers 10 residues. CDR1 is DFQATT and CDR2 is SNEGSKA in the germline V gene (reference sequence). The chain joins TRBV20-1 to TRBJ1-2; D call uncertain. Sample: PBMCs. This TCR was sampled from a woman younger than 45 in good health and CMV-seropositive. This CDR3 is CSASLGGYTF. In DNA, the CDR3 is TGCAGTGCTAGTCTCGGTGGCTACACCTTC.